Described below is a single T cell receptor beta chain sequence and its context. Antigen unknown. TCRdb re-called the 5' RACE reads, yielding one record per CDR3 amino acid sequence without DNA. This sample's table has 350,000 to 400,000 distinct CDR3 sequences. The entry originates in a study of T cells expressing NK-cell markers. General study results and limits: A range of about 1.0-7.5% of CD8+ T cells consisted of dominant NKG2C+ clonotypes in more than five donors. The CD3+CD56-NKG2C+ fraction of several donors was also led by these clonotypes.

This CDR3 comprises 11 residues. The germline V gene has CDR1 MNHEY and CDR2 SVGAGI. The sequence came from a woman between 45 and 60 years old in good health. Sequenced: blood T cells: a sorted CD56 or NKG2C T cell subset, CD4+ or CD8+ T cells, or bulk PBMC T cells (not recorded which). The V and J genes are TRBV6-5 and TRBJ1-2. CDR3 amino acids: CASSSSNGYTF.